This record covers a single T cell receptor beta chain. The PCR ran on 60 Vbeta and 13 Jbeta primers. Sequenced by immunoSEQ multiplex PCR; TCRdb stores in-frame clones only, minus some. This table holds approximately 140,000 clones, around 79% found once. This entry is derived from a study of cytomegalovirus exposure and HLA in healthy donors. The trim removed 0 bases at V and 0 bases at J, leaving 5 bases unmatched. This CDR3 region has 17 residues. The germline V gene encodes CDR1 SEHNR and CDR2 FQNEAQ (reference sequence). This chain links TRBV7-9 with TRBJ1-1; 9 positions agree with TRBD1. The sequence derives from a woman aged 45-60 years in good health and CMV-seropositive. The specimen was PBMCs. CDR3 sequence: CASSLAAGTGMNTEAFF. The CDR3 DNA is TGTGCCAGCAGCTTAGCAGCCGGGACAGGGATGAACACTGAAGCTTTCTTT.